The 32 T cell receptor beta chains given below trace back to one sample, sequenced in a study of CD8+CD57+ T cells in acquired aplastic anemia. Researchers used genomic DNA as the template to profile TCR beta VDJ and CDR3. Each CDR3 protein gets one entry after TCRdb re-called the reads with MiXCR. Here the sample spans approximately 300,000 distinct CDR3 sequences, around three fifths being singletons. Patients selected for sequencing had displayed CD8+CD57+ cell expansion by flow cytometry. What was sequenced was sorted CD4+, CD8+, or CD8+CD57+ T cells (not recorded which) from PBMCs. The source is a human donor with aplastic anemia.

This rearrangement joins TRBV13 to TRBJ2-1; D remains unclear. The length of the CDR3 is 15 residues. Trimming took 3 bases from V and 2 from J, leaving 11 bases between them. Germline lookup yields CDR1 PRHDT and CDR2 FYEKMQ (reference sequence). DNA of the CDR3: TGTGCCAGCAGCTTCGTGGGCATCACCTACAATGAGCAGTTCTTC. It encodes CASSFVGITYNEQFF.

The chain combines TRBV19 with TRBJ1-6, with TRBD1 as a possible D gene (6 bases). CDR1 and CDR2 (germline): LNHDA, SQIVND (reference sequence). The CDR3 consists of 14 residues. V was cut by 3 bases and J by 6 bases, with 9 bases left in between. The CDR3 here is CASSMGRGNSPLHF. The CDR3, as DNA: TGTGCCAGTAGTATGGGCAGGGGTAATTCACCCCTCCACTTT. Full variable domain (remainder filled in from reference TRBV19 and TRBJ1-6): DGGITQSPKYLFRKEGQNVTLSCEQNLNHDAMYWYRQDPGQGLRLIYYSQIVNDFQKGDIAEGYSVSREKKESFPLTVTSAQKNPTAFYLCASSMGRGNSPLHFGNGTRLTVT.

Many counts were recorded for this clonotype. The chain joins TRBV20-1 to TRBJ2-2; D is unclear. Between the trimmed V and J ends, which lost 5 bases and 4 bases, there was a span of 14 bases. Germline lookup yields CDR1 DFQATT and CDR2 SNEGSKA (reference sequence). This CDR3 is 14 amino acids long. The CDR3 DNA sequence: TGCAGTGCTTACACAAAGATAACCACCGGGGAGCTGTTTTTT. Protein sequence: CSAYTKITTGELFF.

This clonotype was counted at least ten times. This chain links TRBV3-1 with TRBJ1-2; unclear D gene. Germline V gene sequence: CDR1 LGHDT, CDR2 YNNKEL (reference sequence). This CDR3 spans 14 amino acids. V gave up 0 bases and J gave up 1 base, with 6 bases separating them. CDR3 residues: CASSQEGINYGYTF. The DNA of the CDR3 is TGTGCCAGCAGCCAAGAAGGGATTAACTATGGCTACACCTTC.

This clonotype was seen a handful of times. The chain carries TRBV2 and TRBJ1-2; D unclear. Looked up from germline, CDR1 is SNHLY and CDR2 is FYNNEI. The V end lost 7 bases, the J end lost 1 base, and 4 bases lay between the germline ends. The CDR3 sequence is 11 residues long. DNA for the CDR3: TGTGCCAGCAAGGGTAACTATGGCTACACCTTC. It codes for CASKGNYGYTF.

This clonotype has just a few counts. The chain is built from TRBV29-1 and TRBJ1-2, with D possibly TRBD1 on 5 matching bases. V was clipped by 1 base and J by 4 bases, with 10 bases between them. The CDR3 is made up of 13 amino acids. The germline V gene encodes CDR1 SQVTM and CDR2 ANQGSEA. The CDR3 protein is CSVEVGVGYGYTF. The CDR3 bases are TGCAGCGTTGAAGTGGGGGTAGGCTATGGCTACACCTTC.

In its sample, this clonotype was seen many times. The chain uses TRBV29-1 and TRBJ2-3; D uncertain. The V end was cut by 5 bases, the J end by 2 bases, with 11 bases between. The CDR3 is 13 residues long. CDR1 is SQVTM and CDR2 is ANQGSEA in the germline V gene. The CDR3 loop is CSVSGRITDTQYF. The CDR3 DNA reads TGCAGCGTTTCTGGGCGGATCACAGATACGCAGTATTTT.

This clonotype was picked up many times. This rearrangement joins TRBV7-9 to TRBJ2-1; a weak D match, TRBD2 (5 bases). V dropped 4 bases and J dropped 8 bases, with 15 bases sitting between them. CDR1 SEHNR and CDR2 FQNEAQ come from the germline V gene (reference sequence). This CDR3 has 14 amino acids. DNA of the CDR3: TGTGCCAGCAGCTCGGGATTGGGTATGGATGAGCAGTTCTTC. Encoded protein: CASSSGLGMDEQFF.

V gene TRBV19 combines with J gene TRBJ2-5; either TRBD1 or TRBD2 may supply D (6 bases each). Per the germline V gene, CDR1 is LNHDA and CDR2 is SQIVND (reference sequence). Trimming pared 3 bases from V and 2 bases from J, leaving 13 bases between. CDR3 length equals 15 residues. The CDR3 coding sequence is TGTGCCAGTAGTATCAGGGGAGGTGGGCAAGAGACCCAGTACTTC. This codes for CASSIRGGGQETQYF.

The chain is built from TRBV10-3 and TRBJ2-1; 9 bases align to TRBD2. The V and J ends lost 6 bases and 6 bases, in that order; junction bases with no gene match: 6. Germline-derived CDR1 and CDR2 are ENHRY and SYGVKD. This CDR3 is built from 14 residues. The CDR3 here is CAIREGLASNEQFF. In DNA form, the CDR3 reads TGTGCCATCAGGGAGGGACTAGCATCCAATGAGCAGTTCTTC.

The table lists this clonotype with a few counts. This chain links TRBV7-8 with TRBJ2-7; no definite D call. Germline CDR1 SGHVS, CDR2 FQNEAQ. V was cut by 2 bases and J by 2 bases, with 10 bases left in between. This CDR3 contains 14 residues. The DNA for the CDR3 is TGTGCCAGCAGCTTATCACCACCTCCCTACGAGCAGTACTTC. This sequence encodes CASSLSPPPYEQYF.

This clonotype was seen at least ten times. The rearrangement joins TRBV14 to TRBJ1-1; unclear D gene. Germline values: CDR1 SGHDN, CDR2 FVKESK. This CDR3 region has 13 residues. The ends were cut back, 0 bases at V and 5 bases at J, with 7 bases in the middle. The CDR3 nucleotides read TGTGCCAGCAGCCAAGATAGAGTGACTGAAGCTTTCTTT. Its protein product is CASSQDRVTEAFF.

Turning to this clonotype: With a much larger clone just one base away, this may be a read error. V and J are TRBV5-1 and TRBJ2-3; no firm D call. Germline V gives CDR1 SGHRS, CDR2 YFSETQ. The CDR3 consists of 16 residues. The CDR3 nucleotides are TGTGCCAGCAGCCAAGAACCCCGCGGCTTCGCAGATACGCAGTATTTT. Encoded protein: CASSQEPRGFADTQYF.

The chain couples TRBV7-9 to TRBJ2-3; D perhaps matches TRBD2 (6 bases). V was shortened by 2 bases and J by 0 bases, with 12 bases between the two germline ends. Germline loops: CDR1 SEHNR, CDR2 FQNEAQ (reference sequence). This CDR3 contains 16 residues. In nucleotides, the CDR3 is TGTGCCAGCAGCTTAAGCACCGGGGGAAGCACAGATACGCAGTATTTT. Translating it yields CASSLSTGGSTDTQYF.

The genes are TRBV5-1 and TRBJ2-2; 7 bases map to TRBD1. Germline V gene data show CDR1 as SGHRS and CDR2 as YFSETQ. V shed 6 bases and J 1 base; nucleotides not matched to a gene: 9. The CDR3 consists of 16 residues. The CDR3 is CASTIQGDWNTGELFF. For the CDR3, the DNA is TGCGCCAGCACAATTCAGGGGGATTGGAACACCGGGGAGCTGTTTTTT.

The CDR3 nucleotides read TGCGCCAGCAGCTCGAGACAGGGGGCGAGGACTGAAGCTTTCTTT. This translates into CASSSRQGARTEAFF. V usage is TRBV5-1 and J usage is TRBJ1-1, with 10 bases aligning to TRBD1. The germline gives CDR1 SGHRS, CDR2 YFSETQ. The J segment lost 5 bases and the V segment lost 3 bases, leaving 7 bases of the junction unmatched. The CDR3 spans 15 residues.

This clonotype was found many times. V gene TRBV3-1 combines with J gene TRBJ2-7, with 8 positions matching TRBD1. Germline loops: CDR1 LGHDT, CDR2 YNNKEL (reference sequence). Unmatched junction bases numbered 8, after V lost 5 bases and J lost 5 bases. The CDR3 is 14 residues long. The CDR3 loop is CASSEAGTGHEQYF. The CDR3 DNA reads TGTGCCAGCAGCGAAGCCGGGACAGGACACGAGCAGTACTTC.

This clonotype was counted between two and nine times. The genes are TRBV12-3 or TRBV12-4 and TRBJ2-2; D is possibly TRBD1 or TRBD2 (5 bases each). This CDR3 has 15 residues. V was pared by 5 bases and J by 1 base, with 11 bases between. CDR3 nucleotide sequence: TGTGCCAGCAGTCTACTAGGGGTGAACACCGGGGAGCTGTTTTTT. Its translation: CASSLLGVNTGELFF.

The chain uses TRBV5-4 and TRBJ2-3, with TRBD1 as a possible D gene (6 bases). Germline lookup yields CDR1 SGHNT and CDR2 YYREEE (reference sequence). Deletions cut 4 bases from V and 1 base from J, with 13 bases between. This CDR3 has 15 residues. CDR3 region: CASSDRTVGTDTQYF. The DNA for the CDR3 is TGTGCCAGCAGCGATCGGACAGTTGGCACAGATACGCAGTATTTT.

V and J are TRBV19 and TRBJ2-7; either TRBD1 or TRBD2 may fit D (7 bases each). The CDR3 is 16 residues long. V lost 7 bases, J lost 1 base, and 20 bases lay in between. From germline, CDR1 is LNHDA and CDR2 SQIVND (reference sequence). The CDR3 sequence: CASMAQGGGRSYEQYF. In DNA form, the CDR3 reads TGTGCCAGTATGGCCCAAGGGGGCGGGAGATCCTACGAGCAGTACTTC.

The CDR3 coding sequence is TGTGCCACCAGCAGAGAGGTTTCAGCCTCTGGAAACACCTTC. It encodes CATSREVSASGNTF. The chain has TRBV15 and TRBJ1-2, with unresolved D. This CDR3 spans 14 amino acids. Trimming took 0 bases from V and 12 from J, leaving 17 bases between them. CDR1 and CDR2 (germline): LNHNV, YYDKDF (reference sequence).

This clonotype has a handful of counts. The CDR3 region is CASSLGGMAETQYF. Here the CDR3 DNA reads TGTGCCAGCAGCTTAGGCGGGATGGCAGAGACCCAGTACTTC. The chain joins TRBV7-7 to TRBJ2-5, with a possible D match to TRBD2 (6 bases). This CDR3 comprises 14 residues. The germline V gene encodes CDR1 SSHAT and CDR2 FNYEAQ (reference sequence). The germline V and J ends were trimmed by 1 base and 4 bases, with 10 bases remaining between them.

As regards this clonotype: The conserved closing phenylalanine or tryptophan is absent in this CDR3, likely reflecting a read error. CDR3 sequence: CASSLARLRGTDTQYS. The CDR3 nucleotides are TGTGCCAGCAGCTTAGCGCGCTTACGGGGCACAGATACGCAGTATTCT. V gene TRBV7-9 combines with J gene TRBJ2-3, with D unresolved. This CDR3 spans 16 amino acids. CDR1 and CDR2 from the germline V gene are SEHNR and FQNEAQ (reference sequence). Between the trimmed V and J ends, which lost 0 bases and 1 base, there was a span of 11 bases.

The V gene is TRBV25-1, the J gene TRBJ2-6; D ambiguous. Germline lookup yields CDR1 MGHDK and CDR2 SYGVNS. This CDR3 is built from 14 residues. V was pared by 2 bases and J by 4 bases, with 6 bases between. CDR3 nucleotide sequence: TGTGCCAGCAGTGAACAGGTCGGGGCCAACGTCCTGACTTTC. Protein sequence: CASSEQVGANVLTF.

Remarks on this clonotype: The junction does not match germline at one end; this may be a read error. The chain recombines TRBV19 with TRBJ2-7, with TRBD1 as a possible D gene (6 bases). The germline V gene has CDR1 LNHDA and CDR2 SQIVND (reference sequence). CDR3 length equals 13 residues. The CDR3 DNA reads as TGTGCCAGTAGTCACAGGGTCCCCTACGAGAAGTACTTC. Amino acid sequence: CASSHRVPYEKYF.

This clonotype appeared once. The chain recombines TRBV19 with TRBJ2-3; 8 nucleotides line up with TRBD2. CDR1 and CDR2 (germline): LNHDA, SQIVND (reference sequence). V lost 5 bases and J lost 0; bases outside the gene matches: 4. There are 15 residues in the CDR3. Written as DNA, the CDR3 is TGTGCCAGTAGTTTCCAGCGGGGGAGCACAGATACGCAGTATTTT. This codes for CASSFQRGSTDTQYF.

This clonotype was seen at least ten times. V and J are TRBV12-3 or TRBV12-4 and TRBJ2-7; 10 positions agree with TRBD1. V lost 2 bases, J lost 6 bases, and 4 bases stayed unmatched. CDR3 length equals 14 residues. CDR3 nucleotide sequence: TGTGCCAGCAGTTTATTCGGGACAGGGGTCGAGCAGTACTTC. It codes for CASSLFGTGVEQYF.

This chain uses TRBV29-1 with TRBJ2-7; the D is unclear. This CDR3 region has 13 residues. CDR1 and CDR2 (germline): SQVTM, ANQGSEA. Between the trimmed V and J ends, which lost 6 bases and 0 bases, there was a span of 12 bases. Here the CDR3 DNA reads TGCAGCGTCTACACCGGAAGCTCCTACGAGCAGTACTTC. Amino acid sequence: CSVYTGSSYEQYF.

The J gene is TRBJ2-7, the V gene TRBV5-1; 8 positions agree with TRBD2. V was clipped by 0 bases and J by 7 bases; unmatched bases: 6. The germline CDR1 and CDR2 sequences are SGHRS and YFSETQ. This CDR3 comprises 14 residues. The CDR3 region is CASSLAGGAGEQYF. CDR3 DNA sequence: TGCGCCAGCAGCTTGGCGGGGGGGGCGGGTGAGCAGTACTTC.

The CDR3 loop reads CASSLTSTYEQYF. The CDR3 region has the DNA TGTGCCAGCAGCTTGACTTCCACCTACGAGCAGTACTTC. The chain has TRBV5-5 and TRBJ2-7; D remains ambiguous. The CDR3 sequence is 13 residues long. From germline, CDR1 is SGHKS and CDR2 YYEKEE (reference sequence). Trimming stripped 1 base from V and 2 bases from J, with 7 bases between.

The chain carries TRBV7-9 and TRBJ1-2, with D unclear. The CDR3 covers 14 residues. Germline lookup yields CDR1 SEHNR and CDR2 FQNEAQ (reference sequence). V dropped 1 base and J dropped 2 bases, with 8 bases sitting between them. This CDR3 is CASSLEVSNYGYTF. In nucleotides, the CDR3 is TGTGCCAGCAGCTTAGAGGTCTCAAACTATGGCTACACCTTC.

The chain carries TRBV25-1 and TRBJ1-2; weak D call: TRBD1 (5 bases). Germline CDR1 MGHDK, CDR2 SYGVNS. This CDR3 comprises 14 residues. Trimming removed 1 base at V and 4 bases at J, with 10 bases between. The CDR3, as DNA: TGTGCCAGCAGTGAATCGGGGGGGAGCTATGGCTACACCTTC. Translation gives CASSESGGSYGYTF.